There are many counts of the clone carrying this TCR beta chain. The data derive from a study of response to subunit inactivated influenza vaccine. One entry per CDR3 protein results from TCRdb running MiXCR on the RT-PCR reads. The sample shows under 800,000 distinct CDR3 sequences, approximately 13% of them seen only once. The sequence derives from a man between 45 and 60 years old who received an inactivated influenza vaccine. The sample here was PBMCs from blood, taken 14 to 15 days before vaccination.

The CDR3 DNA reads as TGTGCCAGCAGTTACTCGGGTTATAGCAATCAGCCCCAGCATTTT. Its translation is CASSYSGYSNQPQHF. The V call is TRBV6-5, the J call TRBJ1-5; D is uncertain. CDR1 is MNHEY, CDR2 SVGAGI, per germline. V was cut by 0 bases and J by 0 bases, with 6 bases left in between. CDR3 length equals 15 residues.